In this sample, the clone carrying this T cell receptor beta chain turned up once. Its antigen is as yet unknown. Clones were sequenced by immunoSEQ multiplex PCR, and TCRdb holds only the in-frame ones, with some missing. This sample has tens of thousands of clones, with 94% found just once. This sample is drawn from a study of STAT3 mutations in large granular lymphocyte leukemia. The CDR3 is 15 residues long. V was clipped by 0 bases and J by 0 bases, with 10 bases between them. The germline CDR1 and CDR2 sequences are SGHRS and YFSETQ. Study conclusions and caveats: Persisting codominant clonotypes may have hidden a small pathogenic clone. In T-cell large granular lymphocyte leukemia, about half of patients showed multiple immunodominant subclonotypes. Samples missed the first appearance of the clone.

This clonotype was sampled from a middle-aged man with T-cell large granular lymphocyte leukemia. Some clones in this sample may be carry-over from other donors' samples. Sequenced: peripheral blood mononuclear cells. The rearrangement joins TRBV5-1 to TRBJ2-7; D not certain. This chain's CDR3 is CASSLGGADSYEQYF. DNA for the CDR3: TGCGCCAGCAGCTTGGGGGGTGCAGACTCCTACGAGCAGTACTTC.